This TCR beta chain was recovered during a study of regulatory T cells in long-lasting Graves disease. Trimming took 3 bases from V and 0 from J; bases not matched to a gene: 4. There are 16 residues in the CDR3. Germline V CDR1 and CDR2: DFQATT, SNEGSKA (reference sequence). Regarding the study as a whole: New patients shared 800 to 1,000 public clonotypes, and persistent patients shared more, with about 2,700.

Time point here: newly diagnosed GD, antithyroid drugs for less than 3 months. PBMCs provided the RNA from which the TCR library was made. Criteria from the American Thyroid Association guidelines were applied to diagnose Graves' disease. This clonotype has a handful of counts. Its antigen remains unknown. Assembly of TCR beta libraries relied on iRepertoire HTBI primers together with Arm-PCR of CDR3 regions. One entry per CDR3 protein results from TCRdb running MiXCR on the multiplex PCR reads. The profile shows 350,000 to 450,000 distinct CDR3 sequences, around 16% of them singletons. These data are also associated with another study on T cells in Graves' hyperthyroidism and ophthalmopathy. That source adds: First-round RT-PCR with HTBI primers amplified the TCR CDR3 region. Most thyroid-expanded clonotypes above 0.001 were also found in blood.

This sequence was found in a woman aged 40 to 50 with Graves disease. The sequences come from peripheral blood mononuclear cells (PBMCs), collected at new diagnosis, from a patient treated with antithyroid drugs. The chain recombines TRBV20-1 with TRBJ2-6; 8 nucleotides match TRBD1. The CDR3, as DNA: TGCAGTGCTAGTGCAGGGGGCGACTCTGGGGCCAACGTCCTGACTTTC. Translating it yields CSASAGGDSGANVLTF.